This TCR beta chain derives from a study of graft-versus-host responses after intestinal transplantation. Study results and limitations: Early post-transplant HvG declines tracked with peak circulating GvH clone levels.

Libraries were prepared by immunoSEQ multiplex PCR; TCRdb keeps only in-frame clonotypes and omits some of them. Among over 90,000 clones listed, 93% were seen once. On this clone: The target antigen is unknown.

CDR1 and CDR2 (germline): SGHNT, YYREEE (reference sequence). Trimming cost V 0 bases and J 4 bases, with 17 bases left between them. The CDR3 length is 16 residues. This sample comprised unstimulated CD8+ T cells sorted from spleen or lymph node cells, obtained before intestinal transplant. The V and J genes are TRBV5-4 and TRBJ2-7, with D possibly being TRBD1 or TRBD2 (5 bases each). The TCR sequence derives from a human donor who received an intestinal transplant. CDR3 bases: TGTGCCAGCAGCTTGGGGTACGTCACGGGGCAGTACGAGCAGTACTTC. Translation gives CASSLGYVTGQYEQYF. The full variable domain, completed using reference TRBV5-4 and TRBJ2-7, is ETGVTQSPTHLIKTRGQQVTLRCSSQSGHNTVSWYQQALGQGPQFIFQYYREEENGRGNFPPRFSGLQFPNYSSELNVNALELDDSALYLCASSLGYVTGQYEQYFGPGTRLTVT.